These 27 T cell receptor beta chains came from one sample sequenced in a study of blood T cell repertoires in COVID-19. Sequencing was performed with immunoSEQ multiplex PCR; in TCRdb, only in-frame clones are kept and a portion is missing. The sample contains some 150,000 clones, approximately 92% of which appear only once. Sequenced input: peripheral blood. These receptors were taken from an older woman with active COVID-19.

The V gene is TRBV7-3, the J gene TRBJ1-1; D unclear. CDR1 SGHTA and CDR2 FQGTGA come from the germline V gene. This CDR3 is built from 14 residues. V was trimmed by 0 bases and J by 5 bases, leaving 10 bases between them. The CDR3 DNA sequence: TGTGCCAGCAGCTTAACCCCCCGGGTAACTGAAGCTTTCTTT. Translating it yields CASSLTPRVTEAFF.

J is TRBJ1-6 and V is TRBV30; TRBD1 might be the D (6 bases). Germline V gene data show CDR1 as GTSNPN and CDR2 as SVGIG (reference sequence). The CDR3 runs 14 residues. Trimming left V 2 bases short and J 5 bases short, with 10 bases between. CDR3 sequence (DNA): TGTGCCTGGAGTCGCAGGGGAAATAATTCACCCCTCCACTTT. Translating gives CAWSRRGNNSPLHF. The complete variable domain, with remaining parts taken from reference TRBV30 and TRBJ1-6, reads SQTIHQWPATLVQPVGSPLSLECTVEGTSNPNLYWYRQAAGRGLQLLFYSVGIGQISSEVPQNLSASRPQDRQFILSSKKLLLSDSGFYLCAWSRRGNNSPLHFGNGTRLTVT.

The chain links TRBV18 to TRBJ2-7, with D possibly being TRBD1 (5 bases). The CDR3 is made up of 15 amino acids. Trimming removed 3 bases from V and 5 bases from J, with 17 bases in between. Germline CDR1 reads KGHSH; CDR2 reads LQKENI. The CDR3: CASSPLGAASDEQYF. CDR3 nucleotides: TGTGCCAGCTCACCCCTAGGGGCAGCGTCCGACGAGCAGTACTTC. Looking up the rest from reference TRBV18 and TRBJ2-7 gives the full variable domain: NAGVMQNPRHLVRRRGQEARLRCSPMKGHSHVYWYRQLPEEGLKFMVYLQKENIIDESGMPKERFSAEFPKEGPSILRIQQVVRGDSAAYFCASSPLGAASDEQYFGPGTRLTVT.

The V and J genes are TRBV5-1 and TRBJ1-2, with D perhaps TRBD1 (6 bases). The CDR3 contains 14 residues. Germline V gene sequence: CDR1 SGHRS, CDR2 YFSETQ. Trimming pared 0 bases from V and 6 bases from J, leaving 12 bases between. CDR3 sequence (DNA): TGCGCCAGCAGCTTGGCTTCCAAGGGGGATGGCTACACCTTC. The encoded protein is CASSLASKGDGYTF.

This clone was detected only once. The chain couples TRBV30 to TRBJ1-1, with 7 bases aligning to TRBD1. The CDR3 extends over 13 amino acids. From germline, CDR1 is GTSNPN and CDR2 SVGIG (reference sequence). The trim removed 8 bases at V and 4 bases at J, leaving 10 bases unmatched. The CDR3 nucleotides read TGTGCCCACCTAGGCAGGGGGGTCACTGAAGCTTTCTTT. It is translated as CAHLGRGVTEAFF. The full variable domain, rest sourced from reference TRBV30 and TRBJ1-1, is SQTIHQWPATLVQPVGSPLSLECTVEGTSNPNLYWYRQAAGRGLQLLFYSVGIGQISSEVPQNLSASRPQDRQFILSSKKLLLSDSGFYLCAHLGRGVTEAFFGQGTRLTVV.

V and J are TRBV30 and TRBJ1-1, with TRBD1 as a possible D gene (6 bases). V was pared by 3 bases and J by 2 bases, with 16 bases between. CDR1 is GTSNPN, CDR2 SVGIG, per germline (reference sequence). The CDR3 covers 15 residues. The CDR3 region has the DNA TGTGCCTGGAGGGATAGGCGGGGGGCAAACACTGAAGCTTTCTTT. This encodes CAWRDRRGANTEAFF. The full variable domain, in which reference TRBV30 and TRBJ1-1 provide the parts outside the CDR3, is SQTIHQWPATLVQPVGSPLSLECTVEGTSNPNLYWYRQAAGRGLQLLFYSVGIGQISSEVPQNLSASRPQDRQFILSSKKLLLSDSGFYLCAWRDRRGANTEAFFGQGTRLTVV.

A single count supports this clone. V usage is TRBV28 and J usage is TRBJ2-1; D possibly corresponds to TRBD2 (7 bases). Germline values: CDR1 MDHEN, CDR2 SYDVKM. With 6 bases removed from V and 2 bases from J, the gap between germline ends came to 17 bases. This CDR3 spans 16 amino acids. The CDR3 here is CASRPPGRGTYNEQFF. In nucleotides, the CDR3 is TGTGCCAGCAGACCTCCAGGGAGGGGGACCTACAATGAGCAGTTCTTC. Together with reference TRBV28 and TRBJ2-1, the CDR3 gives the full variable domain: DVKVTQSSRYLVKRTGEKVFLECVQDMDHENMFWYRQDPGLGLRLIYFSYDVKMKEKGDIPEGYSVSREKKERFSLILESASTNQTSMYLCASRPPGRGTYNEQFFGPGTRLTVL.

The rearrangement links TRBV7-9 to TRBJ1-4; D uncertain. The V end lost 3 bases, the J end lost 4 bases, and 9 bases lay between the germline ends. The CDR3 sequence is 14 residues long. Germline CDR1 reads SEHNR; CDR2 reads FQNEAQ (reference sequence). The CDR3 region is CASSLHEINEKLFF. The CDR3 DNA is TGTGCCAGCAGCTTGCACGAGATTAATGAAAAACTGTTTTTT.

V usage is TRBV28 and J usage is TRBJ2-1; 13 positions agree with TRBD2. This CDR3 spans 15 amino acids. The J segment lost 9 bases and the V segment lost 4 bases, leaving 6 bases of the junction unmatched. The germline V gene has CDR1 MDHEN and CDR2 SYDVKM. CDR3 region: CASSSTSGRWGEQFF. As DNA, the CDR3 is TGTGCCAGCAGTTCGACTAGCGGGAGGTGGGGTGAGCAGTTCTTC. The whole variable domain, filled in from reference TRBV28 and TRBJ2-1, reads DVKVTQSSRYLVKRTGEKVFLECVQDMDHENMFWYRQDPGLGLRLIYFSYDVKMKEKGDIPEGYSVSREKKERFSLILESASTNQTSMYLCASSSTSGRWGEQFFGPGTRLTVL.

The chain links TRBV15 to TRBJ2-2; TRBD1 matches at 11 bases. Trimming removed 4 bases from V and 0 bases from J; junction bases left unmatched: 13. Germline V gene sequence: CDR1 LNHNV, CDR2 YYDKDF (reference sequence). CDR3 length: 20 amino acids. The CDR3 reads CATSIRTGGFMGANTGELFF. The CDR3 coding sequence is TGTGCCACCAGCATCCGGACAGGGGGCTTTATGGGGGCGAACACCGGGGAGCTGTTTTTT.

This clone was counted only a few times. This chain connects TRBV5-4 to TRBJ2-4; D might be TRBD2 (6 bases). The CDR3 sequence is 16 residues long. Trimming stripped 6 bases from V and 1 base from J, with 17 bases between. Germline V CDR1 and CDR2: SGHNT, YYREEE (reference sequence). In nucleotides, the CDR3 is TGTGCCAGCATCGACAGTGGCGGGGCGGCCAAAAACATTCAGTACTTC. It encodes CASIDSGGAAKNIQYF.

The chain combines TRBV28 with TRBJ1-4; 9 positions agree with TRBD1. V dropped 6 bases and J dropped 5; count of bases not matched to a gene: 4. Per the germline V gene, CDR1 is MDHEN and CDR2 is SYDVKM. CDR3 length: 14 residues. CDR3 bases: TGTGCCAGCAGCACCGGACAGGGGAATGAAAAACTGTTTTTT. Protein: CASSTGQGNEKLFF.

The chain couples TRBV18 to TRBJ1-1; D remains unclear. Germline V CDR1 and CDR2: KGHSH, LQKENI. This CDR3 is built from 14 residues. Deletions cut 3 bases from V and 4 bases from J, with 12 bases between. The DNA for the CDR3 is TGTGCCAGCTCACCTCTACAGATGGGCACTGAAGCTTTCTTT. This gives the protein CASSPLQMGTEAFF.

V is TRBV7-2 and J is TRBJ2-7, with D tentatively TRBD2 (6 bases). The germline gives CDR1 SGHTA, CDR2 FQGNSA. The length of the CDR3 is 15 residues. V lost 5 bases and J lost 3, with 17 bases in between. The CDR3 sequence: CASSIDAGTYYEQYF. As DNA, the CDR3 is TGTGCCAGCAGCATTGACGCCGGGACTTACTACGAGCAGTACTTC.

Comments on this clone: Other DNA sequences from this sample encode an identical CDR3 as well. J is TRBJ1-2 and V is TRBV28, with 9 bases lining up with TRBD1. Germline V lookup: CDR1 MDHEN, CDR2 SYDVKM. V shed 3 bases and J 8 bases; nucleotides not matched to a gene: 16. The length of the CDR3 is 17 residues. CDR3 loop: CASSFYVGTGYKGGYTF. CDR3 DNA sequence: TGTGCCAGCAGTTTTTATGTCGGGACAGGGTACAAGGGGGGCTACACCTTC.

The chain uses TRBV27 and TRBJ1-5; 8 bases map to TRBD1. Germline V lookup: CDR1 MNHEY, CDR2 SMNVEV (reference sequence). The V and J ends lost 6 bases and 0 bases, in that order; junction bases with no gene match: 7. The length of the CDR3 is 16 residues. The CDR3 here is CASRRTGSRSNQPQHF. The DNA of the CDR3 is TGTGCCAGCAGGAGGACAGGGAGCCGTAGCAATCAGCCCCAGCATTTT.

The chain links TRBV2 to TRBJ1-1, with 12 bases identical to TRBD1. After removal of 8 bases from V and 6 bases from J, the junction contained 25 bases not matched to a gene. The CDR3 is 20 amino acids. The germline V gene has CDR1 SNHLY and CDR2 FYNNEI. The CDR3 spells CASSQGDRGQFRVRLAEAFF. CDR3 sequence (DNA): TGTGCCAGCTCTCAGGGGGACAGGGGGCAATTCCGGGTTAGGTTGGCTGAAGCTTTCTTT.

This clone was detected only once. The chain uses TRBV5-4 and TRBJ1-4; no clear D. With 4 bases removed from V and 0 bases from J, the gap between germline ends came to 10 bases. CDR1 SGHNT and CDR2 YYREEE come from the germline V gene (reference sequence). The CDR3 covers 15 residues. Written as DNA, the CDR3 is TGTGCCAGCAGCAATCGCGGCGCAACTAATGAAAAACTGTTTTTT. It encodes CASSNRGATNEKLFF.

This chain joins TRBV5-6 and TRBJ1-1; D is possibly TRBD1 (5 bases). The CDR3 totals 15 residues. CDR1 is SGHDT and CDR2 is YYEEEE in the germline V gene. V shed 0 bases and J shed 6 bases, with 15 bases lying between them. For the CDR3, the DNA is TGTGCCAGCAGCTTGGTTCCGGGGGTAGTGTCTGAAGCTTTCTTT. Translating gives CASSLVPGVVSEAFF.

The rearrangement joins TRBV10-2 to TRBJ2-1; D is unresolved. The V gene's germline CDR1 is WSHSY and CDR2 SAAADI. V was cut by 0 bases and J by 4 bases, with 7 bases left in between. The CDR3 covers 14 residues. The CDR3 loop is CASSESTPYNEQFF. The CDR3 nucleotides are TGCGCCAGCAGTGAGTCGACACCATACAATGAGCAGTTCTTC.

The chain recombines TRBV5-1 with TRBJ1-2; possibly TRBD1 for D (6 bases). The CDR3 length is 12 residues. V was shortened by 4 bases and J by 8 bases, with 12 bases between the two germline ends. Germline-derived CDR1 and CDR2 are SGHRS and YFSETQ. The CDR3 sequence: CASSIGGHGYTF. As DNA, the CDR3 is TGCGCCAGCAGCATAGGGGGTCACGGCTACACCTTC.

This rearrangement joins TRBV4-3 to TRBJ2-1, with D perhaps matching TRBD1 (5 bases). This CDR3 is built from 11 residues. Deletions cut 4 bases from V and 9 bases from J, with 7 bases between. Looked up from germline, CDR1 is LGHNA and CDR2 is YSLEER. The CDR3 reads CASSLRGEQFF. The CDR3 DNA reads as TGCGCCAGCAGCCTAAGGGGTGAGCAGTTCTTC.

The chain employs TRBV4-1 and TRBJ2-1; TRBD2 matches 13 bases. Trimming took 1 base from V and 7 from J; bases not matched to a gene: 7. The CDR3 is 17 residues long. Germline V CDR1 and CDR2: MGHRA, YSYEKL. The CDR3 sequence is CASSQVGGTSGMNEQFF. The DNA of the CDR3 is TGCGCCAGCAGCCAAGTGGGGGGGACTAGCGGGATGAATGAGCAGTTCTTC.

The chain links TRBV7-2 to TRBJ2-3, with 8 bases identical to TRBD2. After removal of 6 bases from V and 0 bases from J, the junction contained 5 bases not matched to a gene. The germline CDR1 and CDR2 sequences are SGHTA and FQGNSA. The CDR3 runs to 15 residues. The chain's CDR3 is CASRRIAGSTDTQYF. The CDR3 nucleotides read TGTGCCAGCAGGAGGATAGCGGGGAGCACAGATACGCAGTATTTT.

The CDR3 loop reads CSALGTSEGTQYF. The CDR3 DNA reads TGCAGCGCACTCGGGACTAGCGAGGGTACGCAGTATTTT. This chain joins TRBV29-1 and TRBJ2-3; 10 bases are a match to TRBD2. Trimming cost V 7 bases and J 8 bases; bases outside gene matches: 9. The germline gives CDR1 SQVTM, CDR2 ANQGSEA. This CDR3 region has 13 residues.

In this sample, this clone turned up once. The chain recombines TRBV18 with TRBJ2-3, with a tentative D call TRBD2 (6 bases). Germline V gene sequence: CDR1 KGHSH, CDR2 LQKENI. V lost 8 bases and J 2 bases, leaving 17 bases between the germline ends. The CDR3 runs to 15 residues. The chain's CDR3 is CASTVGGALTDTQYF. In nucleotides, the CDR3 is TGTGCCAGCACTGTCGGCGGGGCCCTCACAGATACGCAGTATTTT.

The J gene is TRBJ1-4, the V gene TRBV4-1, with 7 bases matching TRBD1. This CDR3 has 15 residues. CDR1 is MGHRA and CDR2 is YSYEKL in the germline V gene. V lost 2 bases, J lost 7 bases, and 7 bases stayed unmatched. The CDR3 DNA follows: TGCGCCAGCAGCCAAAGGGGGCAGGGGAGTGAAAAACTGTTTTTT. It yields the protein CASSQRGQGSEKLFF.